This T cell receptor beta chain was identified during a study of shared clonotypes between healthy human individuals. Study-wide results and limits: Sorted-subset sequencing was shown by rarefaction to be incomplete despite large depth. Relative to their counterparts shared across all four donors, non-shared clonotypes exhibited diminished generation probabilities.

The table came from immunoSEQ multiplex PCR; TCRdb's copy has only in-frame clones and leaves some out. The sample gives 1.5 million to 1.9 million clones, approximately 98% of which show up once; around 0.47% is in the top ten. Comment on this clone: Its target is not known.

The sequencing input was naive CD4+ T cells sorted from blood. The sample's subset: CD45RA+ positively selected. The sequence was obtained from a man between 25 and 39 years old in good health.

CDR3 sequence: CASSRSGWVDETQYF. The DNA for the CDR3 is TGCGCCAGCAGCCGGAGCGGGTGGGTAGATGAGACCCAGTACTTC. The chain combines TRBV5-1 with TRBJ2-5, with D possibly being TRBD2 (6 bases). V lost 4 bases and J lost 5, with 18 bases in between. Germline V gene sequence: CDR1 SGHRS, CDR2 YFSETQ. The CDR3 runs to 15 residues.